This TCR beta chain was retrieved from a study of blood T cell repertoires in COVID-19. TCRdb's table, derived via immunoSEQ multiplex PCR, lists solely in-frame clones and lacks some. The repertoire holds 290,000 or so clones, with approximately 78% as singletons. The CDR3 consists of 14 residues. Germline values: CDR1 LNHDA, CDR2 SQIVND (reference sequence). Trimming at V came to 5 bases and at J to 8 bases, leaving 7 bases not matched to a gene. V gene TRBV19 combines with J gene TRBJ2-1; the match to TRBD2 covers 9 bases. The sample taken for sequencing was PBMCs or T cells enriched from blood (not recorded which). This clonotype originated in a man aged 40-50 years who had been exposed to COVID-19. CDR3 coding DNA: TGTGCCAGTAGTCGGGCTAGCGGGATCTATGAGCAGTTCTTC. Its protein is CASSRASGIYEQFF.